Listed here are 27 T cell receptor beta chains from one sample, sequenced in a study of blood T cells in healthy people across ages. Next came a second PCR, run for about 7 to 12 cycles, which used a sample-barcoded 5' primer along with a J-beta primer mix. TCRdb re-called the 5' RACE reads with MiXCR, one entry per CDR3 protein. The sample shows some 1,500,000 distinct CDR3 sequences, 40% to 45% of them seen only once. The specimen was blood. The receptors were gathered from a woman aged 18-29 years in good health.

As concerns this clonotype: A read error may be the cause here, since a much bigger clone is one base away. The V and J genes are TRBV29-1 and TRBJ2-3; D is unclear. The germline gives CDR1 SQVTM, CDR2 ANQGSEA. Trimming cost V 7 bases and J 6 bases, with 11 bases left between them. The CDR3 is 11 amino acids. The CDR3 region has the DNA TGCAGCGGTACCCCGGGTGATACGCAGTATTTT. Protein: CSGTPGDTQYF.

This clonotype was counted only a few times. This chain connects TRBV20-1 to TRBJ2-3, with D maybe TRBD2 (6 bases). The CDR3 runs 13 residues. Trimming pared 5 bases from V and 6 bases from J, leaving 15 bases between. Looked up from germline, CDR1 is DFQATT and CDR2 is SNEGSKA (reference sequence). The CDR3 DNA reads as TGCAGTGCTCCGGGACTTCGACCCGATACGCAGTATTTT. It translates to CSAPGLRPDTQYF.

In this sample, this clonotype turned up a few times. In nucleotides, the CDR3 is TGTGCCAGCGTGAGGGGGGCGAGTCAAGAGACCCAGTACTTC. It is translated as CASVRGASQETQYF. V gene TRBV2 combines with J gene TRBJ2-5; D assignment may be TRBD1 or TRBD2 (6 bases each). The CDR3 consists of 14 residues. From germline, CDR1 is SNHLY and CDR2 FYNNEI. Trimming shortened V by 8 bases and J by 2 bases, and 15 bases separated the two germline ends.

The CDR3 spells CSAPPSGQGVYGYTF. The CDR3 nucleotides read TGCAGTGCTCCCCCTTCGGGACAGGGCGTCTATGGCTACACCTTC. The V and J genes are TRBV20-1 and TRBJ1-2; 9 nucleotides line up with TRBD1. The CDR3 covers 15 residues. The junction had 11 bases not matched to a gene; V was cut back by 5 bases and J by 4 bases. Germline V gene sequence: CDR1 DFQATT, CDR2 SNEGSKA (reference sequence).

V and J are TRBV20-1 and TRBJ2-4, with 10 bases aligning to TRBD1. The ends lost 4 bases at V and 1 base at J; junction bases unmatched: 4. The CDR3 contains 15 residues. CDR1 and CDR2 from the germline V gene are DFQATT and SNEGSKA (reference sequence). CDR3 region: CSATRTGGAKNIQYF. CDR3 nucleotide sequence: TGCAGTGCTACGAGGACAGGGGGGGCCAAAAACATTCAGTACTTC.

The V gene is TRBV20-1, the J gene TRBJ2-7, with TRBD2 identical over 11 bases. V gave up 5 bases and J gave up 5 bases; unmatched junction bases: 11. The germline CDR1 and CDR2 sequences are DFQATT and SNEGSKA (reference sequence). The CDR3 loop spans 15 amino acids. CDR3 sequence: CSASQLAGEINEQYF. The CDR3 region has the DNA TGCAGTGCTTCACAACTAGCGGGAGAGATCAACGAGCAGTACTTC.

The CDR3 region is CASSLTSGRYGNEQFF. Written as DNA, the CDR3 is TGTGCCAGCAGCCTGACTAGCGGGAGGTATGGGAATGAGCAGTTCTTC. The rearrangement joins TRBV12-3 or TRBV12-4 to TRBJ2-1; 13 bases align to TRBD2. Trimming at V came to 6 bases and at J to 7 bases, leaving 9 bases not matched to a gene. This CDR3 has 16 amino acids.

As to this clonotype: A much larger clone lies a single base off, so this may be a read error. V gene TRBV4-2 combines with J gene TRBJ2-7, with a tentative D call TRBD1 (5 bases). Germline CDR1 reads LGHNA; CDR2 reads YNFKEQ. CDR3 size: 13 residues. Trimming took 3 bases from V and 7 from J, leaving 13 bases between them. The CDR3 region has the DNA TGTGCCAGCAGCCACGACAGATACAATGAGCAGTACTTC. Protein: CASSHDRYNEQYF.

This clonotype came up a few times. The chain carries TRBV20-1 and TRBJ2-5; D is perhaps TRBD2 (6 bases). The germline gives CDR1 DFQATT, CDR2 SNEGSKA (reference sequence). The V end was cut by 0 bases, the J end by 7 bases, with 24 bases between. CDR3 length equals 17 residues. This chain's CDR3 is CSARDGETPVGSGTQYF. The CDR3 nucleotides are TGCAGTGCTAGAGATGGGGAAACTCCCGTCGGGAGTGGGACCCAGTACTTC.

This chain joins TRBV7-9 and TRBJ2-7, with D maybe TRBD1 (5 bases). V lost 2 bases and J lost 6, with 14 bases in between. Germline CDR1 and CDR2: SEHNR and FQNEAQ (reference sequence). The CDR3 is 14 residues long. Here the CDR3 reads CASSLSARVSEQYF. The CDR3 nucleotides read TGTGCCAGCAGCTTATCGGCCAGGGTTTCCGAGCAGTACTTC.

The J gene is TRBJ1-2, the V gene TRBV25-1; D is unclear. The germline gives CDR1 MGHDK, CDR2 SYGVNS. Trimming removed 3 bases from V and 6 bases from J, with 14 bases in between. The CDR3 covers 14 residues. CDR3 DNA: TGTGCCAGCAGTGATGGCCCGGTTCGGGATGGCTACACCTTC. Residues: CASSDGPVRDGYTF.

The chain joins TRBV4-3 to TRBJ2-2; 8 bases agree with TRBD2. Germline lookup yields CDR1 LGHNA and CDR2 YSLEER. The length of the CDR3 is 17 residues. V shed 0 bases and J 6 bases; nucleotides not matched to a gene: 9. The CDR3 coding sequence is TGCGCCAGCAGCCAAGATCTTAACGCGGGAGGTGCCGGGGAGCTGTTTTTT. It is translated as CASSQDLNAGGAGELFF.

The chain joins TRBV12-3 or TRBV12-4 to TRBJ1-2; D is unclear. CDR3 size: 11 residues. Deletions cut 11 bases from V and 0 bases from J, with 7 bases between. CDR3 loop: CAVEANYGYTF. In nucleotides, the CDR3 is TGTGCCGTGGAAGCTAACTATGGCTACACCTTC.

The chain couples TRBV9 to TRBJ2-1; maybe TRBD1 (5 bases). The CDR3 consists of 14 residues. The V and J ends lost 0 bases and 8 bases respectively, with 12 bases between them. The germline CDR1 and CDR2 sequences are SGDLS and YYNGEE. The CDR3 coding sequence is TGTGCCAGCAGCGTAGATCAGGGCATCCATGAGCAGTTCTTC. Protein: CASSVDQGIHEQFF.

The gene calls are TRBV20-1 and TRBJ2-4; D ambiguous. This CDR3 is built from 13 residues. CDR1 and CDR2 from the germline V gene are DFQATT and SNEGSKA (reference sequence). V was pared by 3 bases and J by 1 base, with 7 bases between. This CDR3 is CSARAAAKNIQYF. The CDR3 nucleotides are TGCAGTGCTAGGGCAGCCGCCAAAAACATTCAGTACTTC.

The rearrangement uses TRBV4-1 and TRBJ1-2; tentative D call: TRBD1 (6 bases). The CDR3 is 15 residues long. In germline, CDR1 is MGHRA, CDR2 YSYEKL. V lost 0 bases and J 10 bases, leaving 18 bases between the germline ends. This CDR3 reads CASSQELVQGQTYTF. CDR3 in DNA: TGCGCCAGCAGCCAAGAATTGGTGCAGGGGCAAACCTACACCTTC.

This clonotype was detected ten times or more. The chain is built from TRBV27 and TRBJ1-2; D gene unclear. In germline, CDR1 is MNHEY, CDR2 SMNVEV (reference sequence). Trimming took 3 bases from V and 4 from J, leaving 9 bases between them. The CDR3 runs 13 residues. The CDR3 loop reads CASSFAGIYGYTF. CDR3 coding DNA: TGTGCCAGCAGTTTTGCGGGTATCTATGGCTACACCTTC.

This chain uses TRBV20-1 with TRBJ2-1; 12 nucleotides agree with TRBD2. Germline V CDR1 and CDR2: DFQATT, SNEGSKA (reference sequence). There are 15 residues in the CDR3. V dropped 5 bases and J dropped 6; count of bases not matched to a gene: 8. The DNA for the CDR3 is TGCAGTGCTGGCCTGACTAGCGGGAGACCCAATGAGCAGTTCTTC. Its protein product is CSAGLTSGRPNEQFF.

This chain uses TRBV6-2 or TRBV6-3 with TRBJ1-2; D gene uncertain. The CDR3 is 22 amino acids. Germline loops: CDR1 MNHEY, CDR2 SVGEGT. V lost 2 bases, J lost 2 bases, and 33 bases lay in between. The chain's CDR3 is CASSYTETLETVRVAANYGYTF. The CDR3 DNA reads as TGTGCCAGCAGTTACACAGAAACCTTAGAGACCGTTCGAGTCGCAGCAAACTATGGCTACACCTTC.

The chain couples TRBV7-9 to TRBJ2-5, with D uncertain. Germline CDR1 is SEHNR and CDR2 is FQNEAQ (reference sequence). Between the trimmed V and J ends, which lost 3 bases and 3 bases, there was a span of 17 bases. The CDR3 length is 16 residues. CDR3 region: CASSLSGLVAEETQYF. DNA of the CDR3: TGTGCCAGCAGCTTGTCCGGCCTCGTGGCGGAAGAGACCCAGTACTTC.

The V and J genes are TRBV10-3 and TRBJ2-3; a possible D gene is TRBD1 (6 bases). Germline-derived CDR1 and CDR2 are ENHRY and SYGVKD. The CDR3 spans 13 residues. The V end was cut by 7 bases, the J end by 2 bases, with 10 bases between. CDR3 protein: CAINQGPTDTQYF. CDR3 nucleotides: TGTGCCATCAATCAGGGGCCCACAGATACGCAGTATTTT.

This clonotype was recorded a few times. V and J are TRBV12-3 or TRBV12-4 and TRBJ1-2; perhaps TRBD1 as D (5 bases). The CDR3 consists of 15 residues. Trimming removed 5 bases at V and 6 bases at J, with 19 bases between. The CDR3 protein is CASSQKTVLNHGYTF. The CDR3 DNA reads TGTGCCAGCAGTCAAAAGACAGTACTGAACCATGGCTACACCTTC.

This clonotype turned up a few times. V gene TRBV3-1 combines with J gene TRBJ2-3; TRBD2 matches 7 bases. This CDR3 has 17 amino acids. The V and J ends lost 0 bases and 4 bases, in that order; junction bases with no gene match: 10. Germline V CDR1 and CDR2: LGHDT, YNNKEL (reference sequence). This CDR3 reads CASSQEVGLAGADTQYF. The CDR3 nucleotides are TGTGCCAGCAGCCAAGAAGTGGGGCTGGCGGGAGCAGATACGCAGTATTTT.

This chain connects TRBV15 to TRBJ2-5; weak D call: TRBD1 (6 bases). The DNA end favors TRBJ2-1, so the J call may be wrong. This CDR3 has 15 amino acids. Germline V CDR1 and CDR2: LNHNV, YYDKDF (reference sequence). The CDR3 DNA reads TGTGCCACCAGCAGAGATCAGGGACATCAAGAGACCCAGTTCTTC. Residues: CATSRDQGHQETQFF.

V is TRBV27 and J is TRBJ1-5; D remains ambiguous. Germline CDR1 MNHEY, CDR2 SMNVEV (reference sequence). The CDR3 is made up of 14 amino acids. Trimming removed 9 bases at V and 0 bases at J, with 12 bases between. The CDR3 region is CASGRVYSNQPQHF. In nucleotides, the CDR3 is TGTGCCAGTGGTCGGGTGTATAGCAATCAGCCCCAGCATTTT.

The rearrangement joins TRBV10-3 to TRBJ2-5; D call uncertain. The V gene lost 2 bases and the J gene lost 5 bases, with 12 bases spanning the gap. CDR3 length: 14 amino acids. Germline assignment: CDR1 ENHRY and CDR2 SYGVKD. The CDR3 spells CAISEDPRAETQYF. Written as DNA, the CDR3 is TGTGCCATCAGTGAGGACCCAAGGGCGGAGACCCAGTACTTC.

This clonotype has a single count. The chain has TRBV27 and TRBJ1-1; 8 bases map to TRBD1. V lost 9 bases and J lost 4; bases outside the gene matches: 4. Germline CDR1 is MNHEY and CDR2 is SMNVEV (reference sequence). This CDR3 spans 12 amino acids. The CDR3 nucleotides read TGTGCCAGTCTTACAGGGGGCACTGAAGCTTTCTTT. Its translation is CASLTGGTEAFF.